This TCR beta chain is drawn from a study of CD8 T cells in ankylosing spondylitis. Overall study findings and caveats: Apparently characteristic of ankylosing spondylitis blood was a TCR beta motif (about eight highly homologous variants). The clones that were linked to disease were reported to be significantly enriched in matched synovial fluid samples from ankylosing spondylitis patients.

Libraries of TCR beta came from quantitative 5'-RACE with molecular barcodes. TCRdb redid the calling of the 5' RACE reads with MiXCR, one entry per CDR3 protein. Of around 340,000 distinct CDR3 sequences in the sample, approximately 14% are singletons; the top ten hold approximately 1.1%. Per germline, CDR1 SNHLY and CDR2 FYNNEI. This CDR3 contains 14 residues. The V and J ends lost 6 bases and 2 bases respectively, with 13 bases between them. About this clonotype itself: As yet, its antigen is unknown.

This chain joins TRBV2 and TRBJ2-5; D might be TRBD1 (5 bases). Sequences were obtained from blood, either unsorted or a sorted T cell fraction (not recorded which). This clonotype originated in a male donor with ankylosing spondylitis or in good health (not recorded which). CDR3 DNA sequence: TGTGCCAGCAGCTGGGGCAGGTCACAAGAGACCCAGTACTTC. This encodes CASSWGRSQETQYF.